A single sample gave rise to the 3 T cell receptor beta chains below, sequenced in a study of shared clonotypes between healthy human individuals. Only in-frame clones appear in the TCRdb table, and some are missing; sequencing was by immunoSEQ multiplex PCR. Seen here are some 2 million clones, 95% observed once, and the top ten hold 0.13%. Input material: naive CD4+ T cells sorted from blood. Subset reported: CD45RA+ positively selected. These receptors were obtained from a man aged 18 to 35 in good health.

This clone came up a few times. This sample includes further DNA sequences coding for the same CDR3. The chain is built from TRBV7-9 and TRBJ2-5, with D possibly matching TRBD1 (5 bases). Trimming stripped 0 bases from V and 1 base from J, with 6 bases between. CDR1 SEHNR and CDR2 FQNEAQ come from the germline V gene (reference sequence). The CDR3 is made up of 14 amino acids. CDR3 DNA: TGTGCCAGCAGCTTAGCAGGGGTCCAAGAGACCCAGTACTTC. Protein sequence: CASSLAGVQETQYF.

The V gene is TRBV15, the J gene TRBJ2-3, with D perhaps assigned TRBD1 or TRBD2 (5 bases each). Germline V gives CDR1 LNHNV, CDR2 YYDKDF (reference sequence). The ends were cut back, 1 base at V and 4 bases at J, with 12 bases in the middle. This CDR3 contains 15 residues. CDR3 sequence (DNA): TGTGCCACCAGCAGAGCATCCGGGGCCCCAGATACGCAGTATTTT. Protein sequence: CATSRASGAPDTQYF.

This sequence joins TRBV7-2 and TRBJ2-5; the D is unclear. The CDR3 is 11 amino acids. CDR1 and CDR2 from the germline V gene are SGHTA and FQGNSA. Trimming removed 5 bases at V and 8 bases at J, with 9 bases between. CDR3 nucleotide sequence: TGTGCCAGCAGCGCCGGTATAACCCAGTACTTC. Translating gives CASSAGITQYF.